What follows are 15 T cell receptor beta chains derived from one specimen sequenced in a study of CD8+ T cells in alopecia areata. It was cDNA, reverse transcribed from extracted RNA, that served as the sequencing template. Here immunoSEQ multiplex PCR was the method, and the copy in TCRdb shows in-frame clones only, minus some. The sample shows 200,000 to 250,000 clones, around three fifths of them seen only once. The treatment was: oral pan-JAK inhibitor, 5-10 mg twice daily. The starting material was CD4+ T cells sorted from blood, obtained at week 4, from a patient treated with tofacitinib. The receptor set was obtained from a human donor with alopecia areata.

The rearrangement joins TRBV19 to TRBJ2-3; D ambiguous. Germline CDR1 LNHDA, CDR2 SQIVND (reference sequence). Trimming took off 3 bases at V and 0 bases at J, with 4 bases between the two ends. The CDR3 totals 13 residues. Here the CDR3 reads CASSMASTDTQYF. The CDR3 DNA reads TGTGCCAGTAGTATGGCTAGCACAGATACGCAGTATTTT.

This clone was observed a single time. The chain recombines TRBV9 with TRBJ2-5, with a weak D call TRBD2 (6 bases). V lost 4 bases and J lost 5, with 18 bases in between. CDR3 length: 15 residues. Germline values: CDR1 SGDLS, CDR2 YYNGEE. CDR3 loop: CASSSGTVPGETQYF. The CDR3 DNA is TGTGCCAGCAGCTCCGGGACTGTCCCGGGGGAGACCCAGTACTTC.

This rearrangement joins TRBV6-5 to TRBJ2-2; tentatively, D is TRBD1 (6 bases). CDR3 length: 13 residues. V shed 2 bases and J shed 6 bases, with 7 bases lying between them. Germline V lookup: CDR1 MNHEY, CDR2 SVGAGI. The CDR3 DNA is TGTGCCAGCAGTTACCAGGGGCCCGGGGAGCTGTTTTTT. Amino acid sequence: CASSYQGPGELFF.

The chain is built from TRBV30 and TRBJ2-3, with TRBD1 identical over 10 bases. The V segment lost 2 bases and the J segment 4 bases; nucleotides outside the gene matches: 3. CDR1 and CDR2 from the germline V gene are GTSNPN and SVGIG (reference sequence). There are 14 residues in the CDR3. As DNA, the CDR3 is TGTGCCTGGAGTCGGGGACAGGGGTCAGATACGCAGTATTTT. This codes for CAWSRGQGSDTQYF.

This chain joins TRBV5-1 and TRBJ2-6, with D uncertain. The CDR3 is 16 residues long. Deletions cut 0 bases from V and 0 bases from J, with 7 bases between. The germline CDR1 and CDR2 sequences are SGHRS and YFSETQ. This CDR3 reads CASSLVPLSGANVLTF. The DNA for the CDR3 is TGCGCCAGCAGCTTGGTGCCACTCTCTGGGGCCAACGTCCTGACTTTC.

The chain is built from TRBV4-2 and TRBJ2-1; 7 bases are shared with TRBD2. V shed 3 bases and J 4 bases; nucleotides not matched to a gene: 9. CDR1 is LGHNA, CDR2 YNFKEQ, per germline. The CDR3 totals 16 residues. The CDR3 DNA reads TGTGCCAGCAGCCAGCGGGGGTCTATCTCGTACAATGAGCAGTTCTTC. Its translation is CASSQRGSISYNEQFF.

This clone was seen more than once but under ten times. The chain carries TRBV2 and TRBJ2-7; D is uncertain. Germline V gene data show CDR1 as SNHLY and CDR2 as FYNNEI. The CDR3 consists of 10 residues. V shed 6 bases and J shed 8 bases, with 8 bases lying between them. CDR3 region: CASSQGKQYF. The CDR3 DNA follows: TGTGCCAGCAGCCAAGGAAAGCAGTACTTC.

The V call is TRBV7-9, the J call TRBJ2-7, with unresolved D. Trimming pared 4 bases from V and 6 bases from J, leaving 10 bases between. This CDR3 has 12 residues. Germline V gene sequence: CDR1 SEHNR, CDR2 FQNEAQ (reference sequence). CDR3 DNA: TGTGCCAGCAGCTCCGAGCGAGGCGAGCAGTACTTC. Protein product: CASSSERGEQYF.

This chain uses TRBV5-8 with TRBJ2-5; D uncertain. CDR1 is SGHTS, CDR2 YDEGEE, per germline. The ends were cut back, 4 bases at V and 5 bases at J, with 12 bases in the middle. The CDR3 has 13 amino acids. CDR3 sequence reads: CASSQNWRETQYF. CDR3 DNA sequence: TGTGCCAGCAGCCAGAATTGGCGGGAGACCCAGTACTTC.

The V gene is TRBV7-2, the J gene TRBJ2-7, with 7 bases fitting TRBD1. This CDR3 is built from 13 residues. The germline V gene encodes CDR1 SGHTA and CDR2 FQGNSA. J lost 2 bases, V lost 5 bases, and 3 bases had no gene match. CDR3 coding DNA: TGTGCCAGCAGCCTTCAGGGGGCCTACGAGCAGTACTTC. Translation gives CASSLQGAYEQYF. The full variable domain, in which reference TRBV7-2 and TRBJ2-7 provide the parts outside the CDR3, is GAGVSQSPSNKVTEKGKDVELRCDPISGHTALYWYRQSLGQGLEFLIYFQGNSAPDKSGLPSDRFSAERTGGSVSTLTIQRTQQEDSAVYLCASSLQGAYEQYFGPGTRLTVT.

This clone has just a few counts. This rearrangement joins TRBV29-1 to TRBJ1-2; unclear D gene. The V and J ends lost 5 bases and 5 bases respectively, with 15 bases between them. The CDR3 is 13 amino acids. Per the germline V gene, CDR1 is SQVTM and CDR2 is ANQGSEA. DNA of the CDR3: TGCAGCGTTATAAAGGGCGGAGTGTATGGCTACACCTTC. Protein: CSVIKGGVYGYTF.

The rearrangement links TRBV30 to TRBJ1-2; D gene uncertain. V lost 5 bases and J lost 0, with 13 bases in between. Per the germline V gene, CDR1 is GTSNPN and CDR2 is SVGIG (reference sequence). This CDR3 region has 14 residues. CDR3 DNA: TGTGCCTGGGTGCGAGATGCCGCTAACTATGGCTACACCTTC. Translating gives CAWVRDAANYGYTF.

J is TRBJ1-2 and V is TRBV30; D remains ambiguous. This CDR3 has 14 amino acids. Germline loops: CDR1 GTSNPN, CDR2 SVGIG (reference sequence). V was trimmed by 8 bases and J by 0 bases, leaving 16 bases between them. Here the CDR3 reads CAGRQSGSNYGYTF. Written as DNA, the CDR3 is TGTGCCGGACGACAATCGGGGTCTAACTATGGCTACACCTTC.

The chain employs TRBV10-3 and TRBJ2-3; D is unclear. Trimming stripped 0 bases from V and 6 bases from J, with 4 bases between. The CDR3 runs 12 residues. Looked up from germline, CDR1 is ENHRY and CDR2 is SYGVKD. The CDR3 loop is CAISESGDTQYF. CDR3 nucleotides: TGTGCCATCAGTGAGTCGGGCGATACGCAGTATTTT.

The DNA of the CDR3 is TGTGCCACCAGCAGAGATGGCGGGCTAGGCTACGAGCAGTACTTC. Translating gives CATSRDGGLGYEQYF. The chain combines TRBV15 with TRBJ2-7, with D maybe TRBD2 (5 bases). This CDR3 comprises 15 residues. V gave up 0 bases and J gave up 3 bases, with 12 bases separating them. CDR1 is LNHNV, CDR2 YYDKDF, per germline (reference sequence). The full variable domain, completed using reference TRBV15 and TRBJ2-7, is DAMVIQNPRYQVTQFGKPVTLSCSQTLNHNVMYWYQQKSSQAPKLLFHYYDKDFNNEADTPDNFQSRRPNTSFCFLDIRSPGLGDTAMYLCATSRDGGLGYEQYFGPGTRLTVT.